This T cell receptor (beta chain) was observed in a study of T-cell memory formation after mild COVID-19. General study points: A subset of responding clones appeared in pre-infection memory, suggesting cross-reactive memory joined. Second-wave clones with a day 37 peak had unconfirmed SARS-CoV-2 specificity. A balance of CD4 and CD8 characterized clones contracting day 15 to 85, whereas later expanders leaned CD4+.

CDR3 size: 13 residues. Trimming cost V 3 bases and J 3 bases, with 9 bases left between them. Per the germline V gene, CDR1 is MNHEY and CDR2 is SMNVEV (reference sequence). This clonotype appeared many times. Its specificity is unknown. MiXCR, run by TCRdb on the 5' RACE reads, gives a single entry per CDR3 protein. The data contain more than 300,000 distinct CDR3 sequences, roughly 13% of them seen just once; the ten biggest clones take up about a fifth. The V and J genes are TRBV27 and TRBJ2-7; the D gene is possibly TRBD2 (5 bases). The sequence came from a man between 18 and 29 years old who had mild COVID-19 (a few samples of this study predate the infection). Cell type and time point are not known. Specimen: PBMCs or a T cell subset sorted from them (not recorded which). CDR3 protein: CASSFASNYEQYF. The CDR3 DNA reads TGTGCCAGCAGTTTCGCTAGCAACTACGAGCAGTACTTC.